This TCR beta chain was captured in a study of T cell responses to AZD1222 COVID-19 vaccine. The assay was immunoSEQ multiplex PCR, and TCRdb's table has in-frame clones only and misses some. The data hold approximately 150,000 clones, with 85% to 95% observed a single time. Findings and caveats of the study: Unmutated variant regions reportedly attract nearly half of all spike-specific TCRs. Researchers took repertoire samples only after the peak T cell response had come. The donor group comprised mostly white British people and more females; the analysis possibly underestimated clonal diversity. Seropositive AZD1222 recipients at baseline numbered only 5 or 6.

Germline loops: CDR1 MGHRA, CDR2 YSYEKL. The CDR3 length is 17 residues. Between the trimmed V and J ends, which lost 1 base and 5 bases, there was a span of 18 bases. Comments on this clone: Its target is unknown.

The sample here was peripheral blood, taken on day 0 of AZD1222 vaccination. The genes are TRBV4-1 and TRBJ1-3; D unresolved. The sequence derives from an adult in good health. The CDR3 protein is CASSQGNGPSVRNTIYF. The DNA of the CDR3 is TGCGCCAGCAGCCAAGGGAATGGGCCCTCAGTAAGAAACACCATATATTTT.